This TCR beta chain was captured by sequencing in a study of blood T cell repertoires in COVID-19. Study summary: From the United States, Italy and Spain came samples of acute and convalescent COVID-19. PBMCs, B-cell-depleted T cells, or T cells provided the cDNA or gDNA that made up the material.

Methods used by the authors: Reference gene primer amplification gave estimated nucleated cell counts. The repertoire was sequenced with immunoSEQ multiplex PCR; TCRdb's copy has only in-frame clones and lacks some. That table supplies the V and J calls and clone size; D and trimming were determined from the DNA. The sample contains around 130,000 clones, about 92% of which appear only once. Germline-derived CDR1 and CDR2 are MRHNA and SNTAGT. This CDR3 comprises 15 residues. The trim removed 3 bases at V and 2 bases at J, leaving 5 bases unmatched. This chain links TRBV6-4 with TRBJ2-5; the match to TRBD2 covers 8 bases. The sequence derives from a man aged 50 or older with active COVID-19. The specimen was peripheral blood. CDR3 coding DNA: TGTGCCAGCAGTGAGTCGGGAGGGCAACAAGAGACCCAGTACTTC. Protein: CASSESGGQQETQYF.